This T cell receptor (beta chain) was sequenced in a study of blood T cell repertoires in COVID-19. Sequenced by immunoSEQ multiplex PCR; TCRdb stores in-frame clones only, minus some. This table holds 55,000 to 80,000 clones, roughly 68% found once. The CDR3 is 16 amino acids. J was trimmed by 4 bases and V by 0 bases; bases with no gene match: 2. The V gene's germline CDR1 is SGHTA and CDR2 FQGNSA. Sequencing input: peripheral blood. The receptor comes from a woman of 80 years or more with acute or convalescent COVID-19. The gene calls are TRBV7-2 and TRBJ2-7, with 14 bases matching TRBD2. CDR3 in amino acids: CASSLAGTSGRYEQYF. Here the CDR3 DNA reads TGTGCCAGCAGCTTAGCGGGGACTAGCGGGAGATACGAGCAGTACTTC.